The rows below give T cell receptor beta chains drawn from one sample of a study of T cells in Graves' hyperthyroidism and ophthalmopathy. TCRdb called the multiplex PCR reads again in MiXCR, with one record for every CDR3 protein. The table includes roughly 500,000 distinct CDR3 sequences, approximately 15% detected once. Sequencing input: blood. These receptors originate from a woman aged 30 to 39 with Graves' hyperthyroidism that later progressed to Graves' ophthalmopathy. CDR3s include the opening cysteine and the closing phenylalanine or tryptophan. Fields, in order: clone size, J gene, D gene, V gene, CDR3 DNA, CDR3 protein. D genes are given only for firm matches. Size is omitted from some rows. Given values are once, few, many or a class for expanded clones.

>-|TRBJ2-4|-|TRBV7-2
TGTGCCAGCAGCTTCCAGGAGGGCCCTGGCATTCAGTACTTC
CASSFQEGPGIQYF
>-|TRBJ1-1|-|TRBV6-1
TGTGCCAGCAGTGAGCCGGGACGGAACACTGAAGCTTTCTTT
CASSEPGRNTEAFF
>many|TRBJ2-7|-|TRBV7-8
TGTGCCAGCAGCTTAGGAGAGGTTTCCACCTACGAGCAGTACTTC
CASSLGEVSTYEQYF
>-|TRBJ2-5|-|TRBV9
TGTGCCAGCAGCCCCCGAGGGGCGGCAACAGAGACCCAGTACTTC
CASSPRGAATETQYF
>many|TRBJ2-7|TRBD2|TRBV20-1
TGCAGCTGGGAATCCGGGACTAGCGTCTACGAGCAGTACTTC
CSWESGTSVYEQYF
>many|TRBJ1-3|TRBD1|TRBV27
TGTGCCAGCAGGGGACAGGGCGTTGAACCCTCTGGAAACACCATATATTTT
CASRGQGVEPSGNTIYF
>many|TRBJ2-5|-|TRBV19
TGTGCCAGTAGTCCCCTCGGAGGGGTCCGGGGAGAGACCCAGTACTTC
CASSPLGGVRGETQYF
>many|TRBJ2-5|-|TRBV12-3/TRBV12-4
TGTGCCAGCAGAGCTAGAGCTGACCACCAAGAGACCCAGTACTTC
CASRARADHQETQYF
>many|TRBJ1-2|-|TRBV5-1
TGCGCCAGCAGCTTGGAAGCAGGAGGGGCACCTGGCTACACCTTC
CASSLEAGGAPGYTF
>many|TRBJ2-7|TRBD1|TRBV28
TGTGCCAGCAGTTTAGTCTTCGGGACAGGAAGCTCCTACGAGCAGTACTTC
CASSLVFGTGSSYEQYF
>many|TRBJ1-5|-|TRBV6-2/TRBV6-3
TGTGCCAGCAAGAAGGCCGTCTATAGCAATCAGCCCCAGCATTTT
CASKKAVYSNQPQHF